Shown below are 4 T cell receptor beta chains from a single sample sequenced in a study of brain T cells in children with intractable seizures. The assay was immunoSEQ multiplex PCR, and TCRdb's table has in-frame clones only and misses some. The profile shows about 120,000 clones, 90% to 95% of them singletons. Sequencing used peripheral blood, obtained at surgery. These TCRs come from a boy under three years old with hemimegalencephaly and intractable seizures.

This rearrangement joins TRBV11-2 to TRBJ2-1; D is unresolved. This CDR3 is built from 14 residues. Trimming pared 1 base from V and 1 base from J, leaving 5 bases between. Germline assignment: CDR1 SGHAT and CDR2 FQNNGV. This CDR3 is CASSLVGSYNEQFF. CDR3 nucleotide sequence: TGTGCCAGCAGCTTAGTGGGATCCTACAATGAGCAGTTCTTC.

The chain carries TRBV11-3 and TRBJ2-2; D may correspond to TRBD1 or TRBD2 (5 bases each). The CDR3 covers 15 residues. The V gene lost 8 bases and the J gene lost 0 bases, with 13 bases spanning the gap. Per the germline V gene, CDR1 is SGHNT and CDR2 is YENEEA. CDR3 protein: CASSRGRANTGELFF. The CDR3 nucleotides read TGTGCCAGCTCCCGGGGACGCGCGAACACCGGGGAGCTGTTTTTT.

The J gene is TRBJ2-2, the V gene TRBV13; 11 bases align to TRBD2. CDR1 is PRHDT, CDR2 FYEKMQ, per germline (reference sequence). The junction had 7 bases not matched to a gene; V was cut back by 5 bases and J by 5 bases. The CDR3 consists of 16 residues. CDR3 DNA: TGTGCCAGCAGCGTACTAGCGGGAGTAAATACCGGGGAGCTGTTTTTT. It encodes CASSVLAGVNTGELFF. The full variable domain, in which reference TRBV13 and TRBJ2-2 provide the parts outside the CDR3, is AAGVIQSPRHLIKEKRETATLKCYPIPRHDTVYWYQQGPGQDPQFLISFYEKMQSDKGSIPDRFSAQQFSDYHSELNMSSLELGDSALYFCASSVLAGVNTGELFFGEGSRLTVL.

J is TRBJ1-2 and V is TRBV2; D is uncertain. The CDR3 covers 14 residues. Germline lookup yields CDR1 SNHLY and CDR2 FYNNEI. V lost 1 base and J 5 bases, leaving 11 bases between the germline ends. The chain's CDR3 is CASSEVSAAYGYTF. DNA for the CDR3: TGTGCCAGCAGTGAAGTTTCAGCCGCTTATGGCTACACCTTC.